The entry below gives a single T cell receptor beta chain sequence along with its context. The repertoire was sequenced with immunoSEQ multiplex PCR; TCRdb's copy has only in-frame clones and lacks some. The repertoire consists of 2 million to 3 million clones, with approximately 93% occurring once and the leading ten covering roughly 0.36%. CDR1 SGHNT and CDR2 YYREEE come from the germline V gene (reference sequence). The length of the CDR3 is 14 residues. Trimming took off 3 bases at V and 8 bases at J, with 15 bases between the two ends. The data derive from a study of shared clonotypes between healthy human individuals.

The sequenced material came from naive CD4+ T cells from PBMCs. Noted subset: CD45RA+ positively selected. This sequence was found in a man in his late teens or twenties in good health. Some clones in this sample may be carry-over from other donors' samples. The chain joins TRBV5-4 to TRBJ2-1, with D possibly being TRBD1 (5 bases). CDR3 loop: CASSSPRDGYEQFF. The CDR3 region has the DNA TGTGCCAGCAGCTCACCCAGGGATGGCTATGAGCAGTTCTTC.